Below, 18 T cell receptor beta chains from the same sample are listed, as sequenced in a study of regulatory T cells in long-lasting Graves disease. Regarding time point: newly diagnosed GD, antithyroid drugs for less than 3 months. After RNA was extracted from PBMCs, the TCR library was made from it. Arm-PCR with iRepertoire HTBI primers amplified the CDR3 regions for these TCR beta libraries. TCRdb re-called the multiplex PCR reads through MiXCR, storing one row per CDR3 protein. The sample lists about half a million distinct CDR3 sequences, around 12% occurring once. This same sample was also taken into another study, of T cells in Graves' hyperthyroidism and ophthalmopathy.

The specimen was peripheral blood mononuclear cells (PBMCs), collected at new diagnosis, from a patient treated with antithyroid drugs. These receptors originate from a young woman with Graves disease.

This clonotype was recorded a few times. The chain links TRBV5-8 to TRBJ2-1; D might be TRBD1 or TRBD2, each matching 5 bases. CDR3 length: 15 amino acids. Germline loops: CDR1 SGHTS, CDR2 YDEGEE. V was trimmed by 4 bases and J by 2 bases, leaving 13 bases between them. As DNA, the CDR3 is TGTGCCAGCAGCCCCGGGACCAAGACCTACAATGAGCAGTTCTTC. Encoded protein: CASSPGTKTYNEQFF.

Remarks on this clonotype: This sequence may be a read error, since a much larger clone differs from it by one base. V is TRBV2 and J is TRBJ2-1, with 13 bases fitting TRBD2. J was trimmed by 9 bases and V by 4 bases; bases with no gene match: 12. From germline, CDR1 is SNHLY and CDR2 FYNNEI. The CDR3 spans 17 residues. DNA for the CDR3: TGTGCCAGCAGTGGGGTCCCGACTAGCGGGAGGAGTAGTGAGCAGTTCTTC. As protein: CASSGVPTSGRSSEQFF.

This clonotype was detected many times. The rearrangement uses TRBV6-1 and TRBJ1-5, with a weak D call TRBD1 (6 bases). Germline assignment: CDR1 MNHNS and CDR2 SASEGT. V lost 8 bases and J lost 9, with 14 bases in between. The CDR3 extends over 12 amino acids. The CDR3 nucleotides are TGTGCCAGCCGCACAGGGCATCTGCCCCAGCATTTT. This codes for CASRTGHLPQHF.

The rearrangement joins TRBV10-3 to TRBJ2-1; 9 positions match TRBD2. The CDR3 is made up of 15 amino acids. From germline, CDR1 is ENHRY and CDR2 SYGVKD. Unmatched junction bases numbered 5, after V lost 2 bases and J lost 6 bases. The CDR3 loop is CAISEPLAGVNEQFF. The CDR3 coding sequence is TGTGCCATCAGTGAGCCACTAGCGGGCGTCAATGAGCAGTTCTTC.

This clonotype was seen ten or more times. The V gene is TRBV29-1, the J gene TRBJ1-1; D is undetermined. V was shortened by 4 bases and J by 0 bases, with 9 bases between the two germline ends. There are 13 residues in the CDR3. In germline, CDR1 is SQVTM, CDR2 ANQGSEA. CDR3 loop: CSVVRALNTEAFF. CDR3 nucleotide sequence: TGCAGCGTTGTGAGGGCTTTGAACACTGAAGCTTTCTTT.

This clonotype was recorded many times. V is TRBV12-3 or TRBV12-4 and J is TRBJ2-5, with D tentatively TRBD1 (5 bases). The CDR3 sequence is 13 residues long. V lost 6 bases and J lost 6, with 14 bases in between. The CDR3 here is CASSLDSTKTQYF. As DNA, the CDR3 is TGTGCCAGCAGCCTCGACAGTACGAAGACCCAGTACTTC.

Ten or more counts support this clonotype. The CDR3 coding sequence is TGCGCCAGCAGCCAAGACGGACTAGCGGGGCAAGAGACCCAGTACTTC. This sequence encodes CASSQDGLAGQETQYF. The V gene is TRBV4-1, the J gene TRBJ2-5; 12 bases fit TRBD2. The CDR3 consists of 16 residues. Germline V gene lookup returns CDR1 MGHRA and CDR2 YSYEKL. V shed 0 bases and J 2 bases; nucleotides not matched to a gene: 1.

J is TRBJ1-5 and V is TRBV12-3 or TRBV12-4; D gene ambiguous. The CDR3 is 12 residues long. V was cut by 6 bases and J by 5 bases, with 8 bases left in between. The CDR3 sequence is CASRADYQPQHF. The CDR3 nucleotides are TGTGCCAGCAGGGCAGATTATCAGCCCCAGCATTTT.

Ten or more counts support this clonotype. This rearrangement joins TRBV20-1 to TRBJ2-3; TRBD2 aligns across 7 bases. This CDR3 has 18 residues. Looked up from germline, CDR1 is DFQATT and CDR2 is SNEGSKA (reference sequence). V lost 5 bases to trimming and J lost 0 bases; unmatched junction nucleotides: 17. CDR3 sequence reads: CSAPRNIWEGQSTDTQYF. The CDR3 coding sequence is TGCAGTGCTCCTCGTAATATTTGGGAGGGCCAGAGCACAGATACGCAGTATTTT.

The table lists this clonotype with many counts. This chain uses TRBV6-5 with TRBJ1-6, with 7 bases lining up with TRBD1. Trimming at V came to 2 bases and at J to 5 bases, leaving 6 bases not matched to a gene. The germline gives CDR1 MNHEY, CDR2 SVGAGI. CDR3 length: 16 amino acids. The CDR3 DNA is TGTGCCAGCAGTTACGCCCCGGGACAGCATAATTCACCCCTCCACTTT. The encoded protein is CASSYAPGQHNSPLHF.

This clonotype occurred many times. Written as DNA, the CDR3 is TGTGCCAGCGGAGAGACTAGCGGGCCCACAGATACGCAGTATTTT. It codes for CASGETSGPTDTQYF. The rearrangement uses TRBV9 and TRBJ2-3; TRBD2 matches 10 bases. This CDR3 region has 15 residues. In germline, CDR1 is SGDLS, CDR2 YYNGEE. The V and J ends lost 7 bases and 2 bases, in that order; junction bases with no gene match: 7.

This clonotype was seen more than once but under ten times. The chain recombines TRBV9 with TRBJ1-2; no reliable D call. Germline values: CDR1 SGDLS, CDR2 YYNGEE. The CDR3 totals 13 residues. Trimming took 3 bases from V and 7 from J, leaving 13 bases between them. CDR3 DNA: TGTGCCAGCAGCGCAGCTCTAGGAGGTGGCTACACCTTC. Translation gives CASSAALGGGYTF.

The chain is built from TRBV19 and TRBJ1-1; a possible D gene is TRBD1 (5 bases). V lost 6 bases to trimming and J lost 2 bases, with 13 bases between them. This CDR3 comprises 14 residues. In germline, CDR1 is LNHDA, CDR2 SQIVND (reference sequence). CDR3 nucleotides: TGTGCCAGTAGAAGGGGAGGGGCCAACACTGAAGCTTTCTTT. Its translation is CASRRGGANTEAFF.

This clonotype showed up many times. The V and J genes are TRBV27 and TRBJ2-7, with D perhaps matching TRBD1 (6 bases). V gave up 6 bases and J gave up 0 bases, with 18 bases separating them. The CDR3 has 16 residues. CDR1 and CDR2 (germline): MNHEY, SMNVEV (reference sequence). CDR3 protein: CASSQNRGTLSYEQYF. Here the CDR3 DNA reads TGTGCCAGCAGCCAAAATAGGGGGACCCTCTCCTACGAGCAGTACTTC.

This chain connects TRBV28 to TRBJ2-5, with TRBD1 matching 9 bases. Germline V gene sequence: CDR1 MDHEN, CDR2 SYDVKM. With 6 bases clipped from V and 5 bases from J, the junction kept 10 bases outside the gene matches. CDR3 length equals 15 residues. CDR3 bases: TGTGCCAGCAGCCGAACCACAGGGGGCGCCGAGACCCAGTACTTC. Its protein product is CASSRTTGGAETQYF.

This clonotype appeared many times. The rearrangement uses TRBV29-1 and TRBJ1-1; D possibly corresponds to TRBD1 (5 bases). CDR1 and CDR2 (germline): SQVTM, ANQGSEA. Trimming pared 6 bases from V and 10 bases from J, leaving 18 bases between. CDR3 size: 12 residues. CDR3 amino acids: CSVMTDTVGAFF. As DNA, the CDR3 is TGCAGCGTAATGACAGATACCGTGGGAGCTTTCTTT. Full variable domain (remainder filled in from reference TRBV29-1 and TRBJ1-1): SAVISQKPSRDICQRGTSLTIQCQVDSQVTMMFWYRQQPGQSLTLIATANQGSEATYESGFVIDKFPISRPNLTFSTLTVSNMSPEDSSIYLCSVMTDTVGAFFGQGTRLTVV.

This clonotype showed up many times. The CDR3 DNA reads as TGTGCCAGCAGTACAAGGACAGGCGAGAGGGGAGGCTACACCTTC. Protein product: CASSTRTGERGGYTF. The J gene is TRBJ1-2, the V gene TRBV27, with 7 bases lining up with TRBD1. V shed 5 bases, J shed 8 bases, and the junction held 14 bases outside the gene matches. CDR3 size: 15 residues. Germline lookup yields CDR1 MNHEY and CDR2 SMNVEV (reference sequence).

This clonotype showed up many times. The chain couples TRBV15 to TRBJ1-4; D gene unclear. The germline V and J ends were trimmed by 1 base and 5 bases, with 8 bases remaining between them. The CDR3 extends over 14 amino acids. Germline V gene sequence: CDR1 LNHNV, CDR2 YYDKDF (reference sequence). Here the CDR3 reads CATSRVGYNEKLFF. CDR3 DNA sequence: TGTGCCACCAGCAGAGTAGGGTACAATGAAAAACTGTTTTTT.